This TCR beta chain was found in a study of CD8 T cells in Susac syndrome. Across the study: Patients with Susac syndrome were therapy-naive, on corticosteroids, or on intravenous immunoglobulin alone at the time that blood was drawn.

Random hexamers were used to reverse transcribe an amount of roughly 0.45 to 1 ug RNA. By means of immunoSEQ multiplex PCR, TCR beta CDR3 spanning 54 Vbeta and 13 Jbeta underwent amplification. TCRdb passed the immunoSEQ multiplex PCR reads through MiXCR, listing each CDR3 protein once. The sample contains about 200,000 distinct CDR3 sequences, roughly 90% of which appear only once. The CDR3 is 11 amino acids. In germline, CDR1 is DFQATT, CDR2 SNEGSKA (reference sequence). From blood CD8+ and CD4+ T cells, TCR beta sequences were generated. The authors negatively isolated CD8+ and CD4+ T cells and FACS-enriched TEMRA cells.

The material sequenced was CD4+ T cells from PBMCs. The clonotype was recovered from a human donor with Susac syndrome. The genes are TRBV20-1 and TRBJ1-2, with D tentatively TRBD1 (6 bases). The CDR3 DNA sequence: TGCACTCAGGGGAAGAACTATGGCTACACCTTC. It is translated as CTQGKNYGYTF.